This T cell receptor beta chain emerged from a study of long-term antiretroviral therapy in people with HIV. Post-ART PBMC samples numbered at least two per donor, and pre-ART ones at least one. Remarks on this clone: The target antigen is unknown.

Notes on the study in general: From the mid-2000s to the late 2010s, blood was obtained, possibly while participants received older ART regimens. Across all time points, the repertoire was dominated by clones that expanded before ART.

This was the immunoSEQ v3.0 assay at survey level. Assay: immunoSEQ multiplex PCR; the TCRdb copy retains only in-frame clones and omits some. The repertoire has 35,000 to 45,000 clones, around 94% of them found once; the top ten carry 3.6%. Sequencing used unsorted PBMCs, obtained 4.1 years after starting antiretroviral therapy. The sequence was obtained from a woman in her forties or fifties with HIV.

The CDR3 coding sequence is TGTGCCAGCAGCAAAGCGAGGAAACTAGCGGGGCGTTACGAGCAGTACTTC. It codes for CASSKARKLAGRYEQYF. V is TRBV21-1 and J is TRBJ2-7; the table calls TRBD2, which could not be checked here. TRBV21-1 is described as a pseudogene. This CDR3 region has 17 residues.